These T cell receptor beta chains were read from a single sample in a study of response to subunit inactivated influenza vaccine. TCRdb passed the RT-PCR reads through MiXCR, listing each CDR3 protein once. Of about 160,000 distinct CDR3 sequences listed, over 8.5% are singletons. The sequencing used CD8+ T cells sorted from PBMCs, collected approximately 25 months after vaccination. All receptors come from a man between 50 and 70 years old who received an inactivated influenza vaccine. The CDR3 runs from the conserved cysteine through the conserved F or W. The order of the fields is V gene, J gene, CDR3 protein.

TRBV28,TRBJ2-1,CASSINLAGSYNEQFF
TRBV6-5,TRBJ2-7,CASSAQGYEQYF
TRBV20-1,TRBJ2-7,CSARTGLSFGNEQYF
TRBV7-9,TRBJ2-1,CASSLVTAEQFF
TRBV28,TRBJ2-2,CASSPLAGSTGELFF
TRBV29-1,TRBJ2-7,CSVGAAYEQYF
TRBV29-1,TRBJ2-7,CSVESGWGYEQYF
TRBV29-1,TRBJ2-7,CSVEISYEQYF
TRBV19,TRBJ2-1,CASSLQYSSYNEQFF
TRBV12-3/TRBV12-4,TRBJ2-2,CASSLKGLAGGRAYTGELFF